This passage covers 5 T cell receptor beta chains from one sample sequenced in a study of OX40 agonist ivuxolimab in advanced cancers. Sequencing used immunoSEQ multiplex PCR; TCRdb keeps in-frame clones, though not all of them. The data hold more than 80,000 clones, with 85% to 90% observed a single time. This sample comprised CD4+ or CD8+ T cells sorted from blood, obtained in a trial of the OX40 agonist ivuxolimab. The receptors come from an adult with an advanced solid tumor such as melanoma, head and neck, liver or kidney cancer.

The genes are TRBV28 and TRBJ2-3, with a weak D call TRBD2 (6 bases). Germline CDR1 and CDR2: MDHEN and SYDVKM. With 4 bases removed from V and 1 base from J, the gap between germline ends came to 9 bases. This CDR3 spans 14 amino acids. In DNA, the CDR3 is TGTGCCAGCAGTTCCGGGACTGGCACAGATACGCAGTATTTT. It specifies CASSSGTGTDTQYF.

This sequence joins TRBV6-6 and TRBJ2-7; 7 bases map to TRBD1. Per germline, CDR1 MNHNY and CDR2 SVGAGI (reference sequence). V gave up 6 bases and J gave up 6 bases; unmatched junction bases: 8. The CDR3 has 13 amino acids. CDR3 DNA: TGTGCCAGCAGATCAAGACAGGGTGGCGAGCAGTACTTC. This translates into CASRSRQGGEQYF.

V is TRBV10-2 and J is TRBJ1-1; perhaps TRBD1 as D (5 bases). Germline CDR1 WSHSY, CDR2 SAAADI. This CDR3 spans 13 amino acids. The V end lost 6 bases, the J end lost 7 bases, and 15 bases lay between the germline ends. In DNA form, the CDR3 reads TGCGCCAGCAGGGGGGACGGGGCCGGTGAAGCTTTCTTT. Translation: CASRGDGAGEAFF.

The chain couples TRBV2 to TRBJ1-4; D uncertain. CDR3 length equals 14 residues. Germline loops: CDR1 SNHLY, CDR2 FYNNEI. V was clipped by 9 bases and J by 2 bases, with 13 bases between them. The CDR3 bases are TGTGCCAGTCGTCCCCAAACTACTAATGAAAAACTGTTTTTT. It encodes CASRPQTTNEKLFF.

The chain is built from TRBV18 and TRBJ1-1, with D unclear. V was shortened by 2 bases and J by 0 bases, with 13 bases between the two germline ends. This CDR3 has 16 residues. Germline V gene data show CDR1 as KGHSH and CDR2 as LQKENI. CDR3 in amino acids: CASSPTIQGMNTEAFF. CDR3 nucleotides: TGTGCCAGCTCACCAACAATCCAAGGGATGAACACTGAAGCTTTCTTT.